This T cell receptor (beta chain) came from a study of blood T cell repertoires in COVID-19. V lost 1 base, J lost 0 bases, and 9 bases lay in between. Germline CDR1 is SGHVS and CDR2 is FNYEAQ. There are 15 residues in the CDR3. Sequencing was performed with immunoSEQ multiplex PCR; in TCRdb, only in-frame clones are kept and a portion is missing. The table records 210,000 or so clones, about 86% of them present only once. Sequenced: PBMCs or T cells enriched from blood (not recorded which). The sequence was collected from a woman aged 50 to 60 in a cohort exposed to, infected with or recovered from COVID-19 (not recorded which). The rearrangement links TRBV7-6 to TRBJ1-1; D remains unclear. This CDR3 reads CASSLVSGLNTEAFF. The CDR3 DNA is TGTGCCAGCAGCTTAGTCAGCGGATTGAACACTGAAGCTTTCTTT.